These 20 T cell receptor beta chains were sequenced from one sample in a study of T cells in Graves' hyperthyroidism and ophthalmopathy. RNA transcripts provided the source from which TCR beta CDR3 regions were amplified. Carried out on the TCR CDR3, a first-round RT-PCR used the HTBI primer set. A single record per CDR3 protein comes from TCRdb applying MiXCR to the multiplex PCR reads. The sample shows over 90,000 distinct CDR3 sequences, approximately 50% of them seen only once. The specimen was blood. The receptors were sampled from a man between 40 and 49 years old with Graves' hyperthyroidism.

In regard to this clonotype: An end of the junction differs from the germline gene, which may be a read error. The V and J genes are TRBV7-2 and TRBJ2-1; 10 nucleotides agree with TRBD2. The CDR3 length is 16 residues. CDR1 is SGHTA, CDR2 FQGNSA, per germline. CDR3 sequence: CASSPPGTSVHNEQFF. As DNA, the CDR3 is TGTGCTAGCAGTCCACCCGGGACTAGCGTACACAATGAGCAGTTCTTC.

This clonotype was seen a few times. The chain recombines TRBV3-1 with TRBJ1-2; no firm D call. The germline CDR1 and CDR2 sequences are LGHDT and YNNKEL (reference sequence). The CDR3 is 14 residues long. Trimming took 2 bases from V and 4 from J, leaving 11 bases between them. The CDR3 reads CASSQSGAGYGYTF. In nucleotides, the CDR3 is TGTGCCAGCAGCCAATCAGGAGCAGGCTATGGCTACACCTTC.

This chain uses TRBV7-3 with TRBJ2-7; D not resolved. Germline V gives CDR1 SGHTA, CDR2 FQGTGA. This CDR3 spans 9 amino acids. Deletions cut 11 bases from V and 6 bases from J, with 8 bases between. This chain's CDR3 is CALRAEQYV. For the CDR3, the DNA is TGTGCCCTCCGGGCCGAGCAGTACGTC.

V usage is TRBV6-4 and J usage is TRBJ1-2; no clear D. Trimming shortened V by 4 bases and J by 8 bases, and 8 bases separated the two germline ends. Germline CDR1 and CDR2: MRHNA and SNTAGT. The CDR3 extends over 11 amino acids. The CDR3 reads CASSGLAGYTF. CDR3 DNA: TGTGCCAGCAGTGGACTAGCAGGCTACACCTTC.

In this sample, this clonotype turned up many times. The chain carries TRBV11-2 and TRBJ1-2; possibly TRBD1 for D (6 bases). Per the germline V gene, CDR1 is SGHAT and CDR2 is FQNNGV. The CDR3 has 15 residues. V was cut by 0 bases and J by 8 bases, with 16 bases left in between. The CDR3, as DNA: TGTGCCAGCAGCTTAGACCGGGGGGGCATTTGGGGCTACACCTTC. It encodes CASSLDRGGIWGYTF. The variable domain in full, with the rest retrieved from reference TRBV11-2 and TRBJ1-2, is EAGVAQSPRYKIIEKRQSVAFWCNPISGHATLYWYQQILGQGPKLLIQFQNNGVVDDSQLPKDRFSAERLKGVDSTLKIQPAKLEDSAVYLCASSLDRGGIWGYTFGSGTRLTVV.

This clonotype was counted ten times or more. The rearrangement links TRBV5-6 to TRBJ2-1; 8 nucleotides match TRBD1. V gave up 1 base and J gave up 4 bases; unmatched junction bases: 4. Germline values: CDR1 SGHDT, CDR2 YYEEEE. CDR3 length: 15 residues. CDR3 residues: CASSLPGTGYNEQFF. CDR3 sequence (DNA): TGTGCCAGCAGCTTGCCCGGGACAGGATACAATGAGCAGTTCTTC.

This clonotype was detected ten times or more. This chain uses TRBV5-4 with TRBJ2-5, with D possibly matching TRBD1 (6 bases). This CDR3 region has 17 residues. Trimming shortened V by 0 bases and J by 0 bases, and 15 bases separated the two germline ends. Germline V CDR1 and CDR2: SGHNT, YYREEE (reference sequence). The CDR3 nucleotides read TGTGCCAGCAGCTTGGTTGGGTTAGGACAGAACCAAGAGACCCAGTACTTC. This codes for CASSLVGLGQNQETQYF.

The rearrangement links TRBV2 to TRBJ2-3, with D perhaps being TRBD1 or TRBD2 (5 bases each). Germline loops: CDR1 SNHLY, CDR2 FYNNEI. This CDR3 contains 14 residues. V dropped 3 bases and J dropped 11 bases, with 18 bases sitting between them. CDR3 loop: CASSDTGPGNEQYF. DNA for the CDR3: TGTGCCAGCAGTGATACAGGTCCGGGGAATGAGCAGTATTTT.

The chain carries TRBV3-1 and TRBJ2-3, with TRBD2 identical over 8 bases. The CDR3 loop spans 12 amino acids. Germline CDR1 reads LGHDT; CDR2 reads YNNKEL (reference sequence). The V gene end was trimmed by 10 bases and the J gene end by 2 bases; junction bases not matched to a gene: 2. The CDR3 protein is CATGGDTDTQYF. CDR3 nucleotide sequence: TGTGCCACCGGGGGGGACACAGATACGCAGTATTTT.

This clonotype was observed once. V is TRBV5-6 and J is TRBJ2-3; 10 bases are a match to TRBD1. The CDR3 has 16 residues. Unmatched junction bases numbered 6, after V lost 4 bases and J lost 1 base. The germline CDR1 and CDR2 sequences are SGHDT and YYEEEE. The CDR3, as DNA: TGTGCCAGCAGCGCGGACAGGGGGAGGGGCACAGATACGCAGTATTTT. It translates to CASSADRGRGTDTQYF.

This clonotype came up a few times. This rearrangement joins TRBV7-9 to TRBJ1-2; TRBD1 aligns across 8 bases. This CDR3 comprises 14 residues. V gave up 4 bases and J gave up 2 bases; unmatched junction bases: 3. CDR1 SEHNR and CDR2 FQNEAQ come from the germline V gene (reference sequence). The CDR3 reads CASSSRQGNYGYTF. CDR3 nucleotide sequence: TGTGCCAGCAGCTCGCGACAGGGGAACTATGGCTACACCTTC.

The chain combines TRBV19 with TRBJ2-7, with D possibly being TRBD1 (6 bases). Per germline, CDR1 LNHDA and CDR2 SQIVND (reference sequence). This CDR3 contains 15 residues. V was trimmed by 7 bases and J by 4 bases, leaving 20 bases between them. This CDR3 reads CASNFTSRGYYEQYF. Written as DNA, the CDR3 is TGTGCCAGTAATTTTACGAGCAGGGGCTATTACGAGCAGTACTTC.

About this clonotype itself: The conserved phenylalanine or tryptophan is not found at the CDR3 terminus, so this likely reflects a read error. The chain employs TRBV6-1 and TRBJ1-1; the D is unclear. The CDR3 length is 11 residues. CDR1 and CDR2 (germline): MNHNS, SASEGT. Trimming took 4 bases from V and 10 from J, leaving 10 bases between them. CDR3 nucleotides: TGTGCCAGCAGTGTCTCGCCGGTAGCTTTCCTT. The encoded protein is CASSVSPVAFL.

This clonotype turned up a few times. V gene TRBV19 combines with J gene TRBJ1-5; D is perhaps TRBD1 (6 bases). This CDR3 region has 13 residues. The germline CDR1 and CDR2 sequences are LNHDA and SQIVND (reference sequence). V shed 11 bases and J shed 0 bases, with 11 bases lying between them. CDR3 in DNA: TGTGCCTGGGGACAAAATAGCAATCAGCCCCAGCATTTT. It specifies CAWGQNSNQPQHF.

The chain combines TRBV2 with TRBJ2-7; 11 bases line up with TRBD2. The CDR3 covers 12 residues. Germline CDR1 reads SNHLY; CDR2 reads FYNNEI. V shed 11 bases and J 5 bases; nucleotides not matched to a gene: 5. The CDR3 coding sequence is TGTGCCTTCTCTAGCGGGAGGAACGAGCAGTACTTC. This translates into CAFSSGRNEQYF.

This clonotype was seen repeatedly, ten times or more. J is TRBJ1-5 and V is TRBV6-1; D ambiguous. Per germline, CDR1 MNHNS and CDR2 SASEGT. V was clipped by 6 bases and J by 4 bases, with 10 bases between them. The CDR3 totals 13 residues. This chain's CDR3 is CASRAGLNQPQHF. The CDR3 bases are TGTGCCAGCAGGGCTGGATTGAATCAGCCCCAGCATTTT.

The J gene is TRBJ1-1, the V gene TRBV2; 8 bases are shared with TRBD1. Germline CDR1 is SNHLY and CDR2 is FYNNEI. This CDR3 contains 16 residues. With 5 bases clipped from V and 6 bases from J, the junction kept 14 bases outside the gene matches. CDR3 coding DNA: TGTGCCAGCAGTTACAGGGGGGGCTTGGGGGTACCTGAAGCTTTCTTT. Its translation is CASSYRGGLGVPEAFF.

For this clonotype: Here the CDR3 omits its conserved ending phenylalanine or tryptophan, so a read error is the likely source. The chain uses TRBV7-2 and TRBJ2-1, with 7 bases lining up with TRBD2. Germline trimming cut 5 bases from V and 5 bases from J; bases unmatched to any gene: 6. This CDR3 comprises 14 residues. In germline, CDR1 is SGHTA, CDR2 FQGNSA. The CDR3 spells CASSQLGLDNEQFL. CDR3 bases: TGTGCCAGCAGCCAGTTAGGACTAGACAATGAGCAGTTCCTC.

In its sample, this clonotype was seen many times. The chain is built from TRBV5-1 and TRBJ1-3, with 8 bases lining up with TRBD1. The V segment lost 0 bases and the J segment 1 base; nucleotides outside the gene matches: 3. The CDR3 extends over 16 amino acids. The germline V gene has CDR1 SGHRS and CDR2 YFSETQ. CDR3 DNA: TGCGCCAGCAGCTTGGCGGGGACAGGTTCTGGAAACACCATATATTTT. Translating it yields CASSLAGTGSGNTIYF.

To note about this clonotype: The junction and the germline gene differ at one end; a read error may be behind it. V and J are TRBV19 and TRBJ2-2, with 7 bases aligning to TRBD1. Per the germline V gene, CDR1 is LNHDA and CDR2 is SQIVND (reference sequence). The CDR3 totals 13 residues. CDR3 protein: CASGIPHTGELSF. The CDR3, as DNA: TGTGCCAGTGGTATACCCCACACAGGGGAGCTGTCTTTT.